This T cell receptor (beta chain) was profiled in a study of cytomegalovirus exposure and HLA in healthy donors. Remarks on this clone: The target antigen is unknown.

The PCR had 60 Vbeta and 13 Jbeta primers. TCRdb's copy holds only in-frame clones and misses some; the assay was immunoSEQ multiplex PCR. The profile shows approximately 150,000 clones, more than 70% of them singletons. Regarding the study as a whole: A few of the chains that were CMV-associated were confirmed in vitro to be specific for CMV antigens.

This CDR3 has 12 residues. V lost 6 bases, J lost 5 bases, and 14 bases lay in between. In germline, CDR1 is SQVTM, CDR2 ANQGSEA. V gene TRBV29-1 combines with J gene TRBJ2-7, with D maybe TRBD1 (6 bases). The sample was PBMCs. The sequence was collected from a man younger than 35 in good health and CMV-seropositive. The CDR3 region is CSVTSTGDEQYF. The CDR3 nucleotides read TGCAGCGTCACATCGACAGGAGACGAGCAGTACTTC.